A single sample gave rise to the 22 T cell receptor beta chains below, sequenced in a study of radiotherapy plus CTLA-4 blockade in lung cancer (dated by TCRdb to the late 2010s). The library was obtained by the immunoSEQ multiplex PCR assay. TCRdb took this table from immuneACCESS and kept in-frame rearrangements with V and J called. Such tables lack part of the clones; where checked against another copy, unresolved V genes explain under half of the gap, and the rest is unexplained. This sample is represented by approximately 52,000 clones; around 79% of them were singletons. Over 2% of the sample belongs to the ten largest clones. Material: peripheral blood, obtained from a patient treated with radiotherapy plus ipilimumab. The receptors stem from a human donor with non-small cell lung cancer whose response to radiotherapy plus ipilimumab could not be evaluated.

The gene calls are TRBV9 and TRBJ2-3; D gene uncertain. The germline V gene has CDR1 SGDLS and CDR2 YYNGEE. The V and J ends lost 4 bases and 1 base respectively, with 13 bases between them. This CDR3 contains 15 residues. The CDR3 loop reads CASSIGSWGTDTQYF. The CDR3, as DNA: TGTGCCAGCAGCATCGGGTCTTGGGGCACAGATACGCAGTATTTT.

This chain connects TRBV5-1 to TRBJ1-4, with 7 bases lining up with TRBD1. The CDR3 covers 14 residues. The ends lost 4 bases at V and 7 bases at J; junction bases unmatched: 7. Germline assignment: CDR1 SGHRS and CDR2 YFSETQ. CDR3 coding DNA: TGCGCCAGCAGCCCGGGACAGAGTGGTGAAAAACTGTTTTTT. Translation: CASSPGQSGEKLFF.

The chain carries TRBV28 and TRBJ2-1, with 10 bases aligning to TRBD2. The V segment lost 8 bases and the J segment 0 bases; nucleotides outside the gene matches: 7. CDR3 length: 16 amino acids. Germline CDR1 reads MDHEN; CDR2 reads SYDVKM. Here the CDR3 reads CASGQGLAASYNEQFF. Written as DNA, the CDR3 is TGTGCCAGCGGCCAAGGACTAGCGGCCTCCTACAATGAGCAGTTCTTC.

This sequence joins TRBV5-4 and TRBJ2-5, with TRBD2 matching over 7 bases. CDR1 and CDR2 (germline): SGHNT, YYREEE (reference sequence). Germline trimming cut 0 bases from V and 3 bases from J; bases unmatched to any gene: 2. This CDR3 is built from 14 residues. DNA for the CDR3: TGTGCCAGCAGCTTGGCAGCGGGAAAAGAGACCCAGTACTTC. Its translation is CASSLAAGKETQYF. Looking up the rest from reference TRBV5-4 and TRBJ2-5 gives the full variable domain: ETGVTQSPTHLIKTRGQQVTLRCSSQSGHNTVSWYQQALGQGPQFIFQYYREEENGRGNFPPRFSGLQFPNYSSELNVNALELDDSALYLCASSLAAGKETQYFGPGTRLLVL.

This clone appeared a single time. The V and J genes are TRBV7-2 and TRBJ1-2, with TRBD1 matching over 10 bases. CDR3 size: 14 residues. V lost 5 bases, J lost 4 bases, and 4 bases stayed unmatched. Germline V gives CDR1 SGHTA, CDR2 FQGNSA. CDR3: CASSLRDRGYGYTF. The CDR3 DNA is TGTGCCAGCAGCCTCCGGGACAGGGGCTATGGCTACACCTTC.

V usage is TRBV18 and J usage is TRBJ1-1, with TRBD1 matching over 8 bases. The J segment lost 4 bases and the V segment lost 0 bases, leaving 4 bases of the junction unmatched. Germline lookup yields CDR1 KGHSH and CDR2 LQKENI. The CDR3 has 15 amino acids. The CDR3 sequence: CASSPPQTGVTEAFF. CDR3 sequence (DNA): TGTGCCAGCTCACCACCTCAGACAGGGGTCACTGAAGCTTTCTTT.

The rearrangement links TRBV9 to TRBJ2-4; TRBD2 matches at 10 bases. V shed 3 bases, J shed 5 bases, and the junction held 2 bases outside the gene matches. Germline CDR1 reads SGDLS; CDR2 reads YYNGEE. The CDR3 covers 14 residues. CDR3 sequence: CASSGSGGENIQYF. The DNA of the CDR3 is TGTGCCAGCAGCGGGAGCGGGGGGGAAAACATTCAGTACTTC.

The table lists this clone with a count of one. The chain combines TRBV7-9 with TRBJ2-5, with 8 bases identical to TRBD2. V gave up 0 bases and J gave up 5 bases; unmatched junction bases: 11. Germline CDR1 and CDR2: SEHNR and FQNEAQ (reference sequence). This CDR3 region has 17 residues. CDR3 bases: TGTGCCAGCAGCTTAGCGCTGGGCGGGGGGCCATCCGAGACCCAGTACTTC. It is translated as CASSLALGGGPSETQYF. The complete variable domain, with remaining parts taken from reference TRBV7-9 and TRBJ2-5, reads DTGVSQNPRHKITKRGQNVTFRCDPISEHNRLYWYRQTLGQGPEFLTYFQNEAQLEKSRLLSDRFSAERPKGSFSTLEIQRTEQGDSAMYLCASSLALGGGPSETQYFGPGTRLLVL.

The J gene is TRBJ2-1, the V gene TRBV4-2, with 11 bases aligning to TRBD1. Germline values: CDR1 LGHNA, CDR2 YNFKEQ. V shed 4 bases and J 10 bases; nucleotides not matched to a gene: 6. The CDR3 consists of 14 residues. In DNA, the CDR3 is TGTGCCAGCAGCCCAGGACAGGGGGCACCAGAGCAGTTCTTC. Translating gives CASSPGQGAPEQFF.

J is TRBJ1-1 and V is TRBV4-3; 9 bases fit TRBD1. In germline, CDR1 is LGHNA, CDR2 YSLEER. Losses at the gene ends were 4 bases for V and 12 bases for J; bases not matched to a gene: 12. The CDR3 has 14 residues. The chain's CDR3 is CASSPDPGQGATFF. The CDR3 DNA reads TGCGCCAGCAGCCCAGACCCGGGACAGGGTGCAACTTTCTTT.

This chain joins TRBV6-5 and TRBJ1-1; D gene ambiguous. V lost 6 bases and J 4 bases, leaving 12 bases between the germline ends. The CDR3 runs 13 residues. Germline lookup yields CDR1 MNHEY and CDR2 SVGAGI. CDR3 coding DNA: TGTGCCAGCAGACGGCAGAGGAGCACTGAAGCTTTCTTT. This gives the protein CASRRQRSTEAFF.

The chain has TRBV19 and TRBJ2-7; a possible D gene is TRBD1 (5 bases). V was pared by 1 base and J by 2 bases, with 12 bases between. The CDR3 runs to 15 residues. CDR1 and CDR2 from the germline V gene are LNHDA and SQIVND (reference sequence). As DNA, the CDR3 is TGTGCCAGTAGTATAGGGGGCCCGTCGGCCTACGAGCAGTACTTC. Its protein is CASSIGGPSAYEQYF.

This rearrangement joins TRBV4-2 to TRBJ2-1; 15 bases match TRBD2. This CDR3 is built from 20 residues. Germline V gene lookup returns CDR1 LGHNA and CDR2 YNFKEQ. V lost 1 base and J lost 0; bases outside the gene matches: 7. CDR3: CASSQGGGTSGRSSYNEQFF. The CDR3 bases are TGTGCCAGCAGCCAAGGGGGTGGGACTAGCGGGAGGAGCTCCTACAATGAGCAGTTCTTC.

This clone was seen a few times. The V and J genes are TRBV2 and TRBJ1-5; 9 bases are a match to TRBD1. Looked up from germline, CDR1 is SNHLY and CDR2 is FYNNEI. This CDR3 has 17 amino acids. After removal of 2 bases from V and 6 bases from J, the junction contained 11 bases not matched to a gene. The CDR3 loop is CASSEWWTGVSGQPQHF. The CDR3, as DNA: TGTGCCAGCAGTGAATGGTGGACAGGGGTGTCGGGTCAGCCCCAGCATTTT.

J is TRBJ2-3 and V is TRBV4-3; 10 positions agree with TRBD2. The CDR3 covers 17 residues. Trimming took 0 bases from V and 5 from J; bases not matched to a gene: 8. Germline CDR1 is LGHNA and CDR2 is YSLEER. CDR3 nucleotides: TGCGCCAGCAGCCAAGAATTCAGTGCTAGCGGGGGAGATACGCAGTATTTT. Translating gives CASSQEFSASGGDTQYF.

The chain employs TRBV7-9 and TRBJ2-5, with D possibly being TRBD2 (5 bases). V lost 2 bases and J lost 3, with 7 bases in between. Germline V lookup: CDR1 SEHNR, CDR2 FQNEAQ (reference sequence). The length of the CDR3 is 13 residues. The CDR3 here is CASSLWREETQYF. The CDR3 coding sequence is TGTGCCAGCAGCTTATGGCGGGAAGAGACCCAGTACTTC.

The chain joins TRBV5-1 to TRBJ2-6; D perhaps matches TRBD1 (6 bases). The CDR3 length is 16 residues. Germline V lookup: CDR1 SGHRS, CDR2 YFSETQ. The V and J ends lost 7 bases and 0 bases respectively, with 14 bases between them. The CDR3 reads CASRTGQSSGANVLTF. The CDR3 DNA sequence: TGCGCCAGCCGCACGGGACAAAGCTCTGGGGCCAACGTCCTGACTTTC.

This chain uses TRBV5-8 with TRBJ2-4, with 8 nucleotides matching TRBD1. CDR3 length equals 16 residues. Trimming removed 0 bases from V and 7 bases from J; junction bases left unmatched: 9. CDR1 and CDR2 (germline): SGHTS, YDEGEE. This chain's CDR3 is CASSLALTGGRNIQYF. Here the CDR3 DNA reads TGTGCCAGCAGCTTGGCCCTCACAGGGGGAAGGAACATTCAGTACTTC.

The chain couples TRBV5-1 to TRBJ2-3; TRBD1 matches 10 bases. CDR1 is SGHRS and CDR2 is YFSETQ in the germline V gene. Losses at the gene ends were 4 bases for V and 4 bases for J; bases not matched to a gene: 12. CDR3 length: 17 amino acids. The DNA for the CDR3 is TGCGCCAGCAGCCCCGAGCTGGGGACAGGGGTGGCAGATACGCAGTATTTT. Residues: CASSPELGTGVADTQYF.

CDR3 DNA: TGTGCCAGTAGTCCCCGGTCGAGCGGGGAGCTGTTTTTT. Translated, it gives CASSPRSSGELFF. This sequence joins TRBV19 and TRBJ2-2; no firm D call. Germline V gene sequence: CDR1 LNHDA, CDR2 SQIVND (reference sequence). V lost 5 bases to trimming and J lost 7 bases, with 11 bases between them. CDR3 length equals 13 residues.

This clone was counted once. The chain is built from TRBV30 and TRBJ1-1; D is ambiguous. Germline V gives CDR1 GTSNPN, CDR2 SVGIG (reference sequence). This CDR3 is 15 amino acids long. V lost 6 bases to trimming and J lost 4 bases, with 21 bases between them. The CDR3 is CACITPDRVGTEAFF. The CDR3, as DNA: TGTGCCTGTATCACCCCCGACCGGGTTGGCACTGAAGCTTTCTTT.

The table lists this clone with a few counts. This chain connects TRBV5-8 to TRBJ2-3; 10 bases match TRBD1. CDR3 size: 14 residues. Germline loops: CDR1 SGHTS, CDR2 YDEGEE. With 6 bases clipped from V and 2 bases from J, the junction kept 3 bases outside the gene matches. The CDR3 sequence is CASTRQGATDTQYF. The CDR3 DNA follows: TGTGCCAGCACCCGACAGGGGGCCACAGATACGCAGTATTTT.